The T cell receptor beta chain described here comes from a study of OX40 agonist ivuxolimab in advanced cancers. The repertoire was sequenced with immunoSEQ multiplex PCR; TCRdb's copy has only in-frame clones and lacks some. The table lists about 47,000 clones, around 80% of them singletons. This clone occurred once. CDR1 LNHDA and CDR2 SQIVND come from the germline V gene (reference sequence). CDR3 length: 12 residues. Trimming removed 6 bases at V and 6 bases at J, with 11 bases between. This chain joins TRBV19 and TRBJ1-2; unclear D gene. This sample comprised CD4+ or CD8+ T cells sorted from blood, obtained in a trial of the OX40 agonist ivuxolimab. This clonotype was obtained from an adult with an advanced solid tumor such as melanoma, head and neck, liver or kidney cancer. Written as DNA, the CDR3 is TGTGCCAGTAGCCCAGGAACGGATGGCTACACCTTC. Its translation: CASSPGTDGYTF.